This TCR beta chain is drawn from a study of blood T cell repertoires in COVID-19. Across the study: COVID-19 samples from acute and convalescent phases originated in the United States, Italy and Spain. The analysed material was cDNA or gDNA that came from T cells, B-cell-depleted T cells, or PBMCs.

V was cut by 3 bases and J by 0 bases, with 8 bases left in between. The CDR3 is made up of 14 amino acids. The germline V gene encodes CDR1 MGHDK and CDR2 SYGVNS. This table comes from immunoSEQ multiplex PCR, and its TCRdb copy is limited to in-frame clones, with some not included. The sample has about 200,000 clones, approximately 90% seen once. Patients in Seattle were enrolled during active infection, then followed longitudinally. The specimen sequenced was peripheral blood. This clonotype was obtained from a woman in her forties or fifties with COVID-19, enrolled during active disease. V and J are TRBV25-1 and TRBJ2-5; D is ambiguous. The CDR3 region is CASSDPTDQETQYF. In DNA, the CDR3 is TGTGCCAGCAGTGACCCTACAGACCAAGAGACCCAGTACTTC.